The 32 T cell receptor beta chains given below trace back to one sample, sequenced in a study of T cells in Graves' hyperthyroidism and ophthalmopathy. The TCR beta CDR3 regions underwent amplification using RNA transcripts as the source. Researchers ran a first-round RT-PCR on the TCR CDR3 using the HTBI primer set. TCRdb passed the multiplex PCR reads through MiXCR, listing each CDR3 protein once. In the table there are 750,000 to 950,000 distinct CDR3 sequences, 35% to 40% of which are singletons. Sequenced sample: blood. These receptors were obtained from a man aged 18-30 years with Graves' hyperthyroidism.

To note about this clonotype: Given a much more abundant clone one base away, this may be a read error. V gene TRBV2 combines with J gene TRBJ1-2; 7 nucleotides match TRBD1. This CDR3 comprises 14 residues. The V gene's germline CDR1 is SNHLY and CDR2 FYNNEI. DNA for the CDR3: TGTGCCGGCAGCCCGACAGGGAACAACTATGGCTACACCTTC. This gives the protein CAGSPTGNNYGYTF.

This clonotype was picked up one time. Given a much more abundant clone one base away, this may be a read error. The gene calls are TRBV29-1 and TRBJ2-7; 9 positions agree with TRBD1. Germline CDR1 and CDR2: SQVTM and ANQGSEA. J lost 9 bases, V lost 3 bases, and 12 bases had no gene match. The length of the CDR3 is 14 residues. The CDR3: CSVDDGQGSHGQYF. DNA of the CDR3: TGCAGCGTTGATGACGGACAGGGGTCCCACGGGCAGTACTTC.

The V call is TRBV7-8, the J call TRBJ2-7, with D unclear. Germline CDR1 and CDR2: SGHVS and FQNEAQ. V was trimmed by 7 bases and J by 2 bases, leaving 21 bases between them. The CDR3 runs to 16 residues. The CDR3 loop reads CASTWAHLDTPYEQYF. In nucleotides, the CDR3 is TGTGCCAGCACCTGGGCCCATCTCGATACCCCCTACGAGCAGTACTTC.

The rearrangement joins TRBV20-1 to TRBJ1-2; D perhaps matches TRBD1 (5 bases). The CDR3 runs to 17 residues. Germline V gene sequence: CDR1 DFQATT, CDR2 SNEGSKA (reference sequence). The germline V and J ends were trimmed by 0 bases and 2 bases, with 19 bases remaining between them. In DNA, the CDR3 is TGCAGTGCTAGAGATCTATTGAGGGACGGCATGAACTATGGCTACACCTTC. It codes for CSARDLLRDGMNYGYTF.

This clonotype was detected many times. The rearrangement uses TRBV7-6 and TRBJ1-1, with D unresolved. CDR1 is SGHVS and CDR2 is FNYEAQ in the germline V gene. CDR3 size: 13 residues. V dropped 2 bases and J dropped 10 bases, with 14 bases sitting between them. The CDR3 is CASSLKEGSAAFF. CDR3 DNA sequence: TGTGCCAGCAGCTTAAAGGAGGGAAGCGCAGCTTTCTTT.

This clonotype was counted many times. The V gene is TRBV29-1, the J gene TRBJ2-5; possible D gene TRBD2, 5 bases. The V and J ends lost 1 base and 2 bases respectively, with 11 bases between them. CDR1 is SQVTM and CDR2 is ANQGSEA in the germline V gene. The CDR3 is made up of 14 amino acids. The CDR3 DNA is TGCAGCGTTGAAGTCGGGGATCCTCAAGAGACCCAGTACTTC. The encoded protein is CSVEVGDPQETQYF.

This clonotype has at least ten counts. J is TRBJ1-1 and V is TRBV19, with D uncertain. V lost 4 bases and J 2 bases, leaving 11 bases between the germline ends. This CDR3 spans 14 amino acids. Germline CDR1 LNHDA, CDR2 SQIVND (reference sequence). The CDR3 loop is CASSTRQFNTEAFF. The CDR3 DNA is TGTGCCAGTAGTACTCGACAATTTAACACTGAAGCTTTCTTT.

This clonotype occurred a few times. Written as DNA, the CDR3 is TGTGCCAGCAGCCCAAGGATGTTGGGGGAGCTGTTTTTT. Translating it yields CASSPRMLGELFF. The V call is TRBV11-2, the J call TRBJ2-2; D gene ambiguous. Trimming stripped 5 bases from V and 8 bases from J, with 12 bases between. The CDR3 runs to 13 residues. Germline lookup yields CDR1 SGHAT and CDR2 FQNNGV.

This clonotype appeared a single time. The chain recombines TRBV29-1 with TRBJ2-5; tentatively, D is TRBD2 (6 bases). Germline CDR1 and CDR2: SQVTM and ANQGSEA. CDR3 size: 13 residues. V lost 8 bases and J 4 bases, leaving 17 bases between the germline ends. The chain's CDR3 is CSTLGGVRETQYF. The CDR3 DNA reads TGCAGCACCCTAGGCGGGGTGCGAGAGACCCAGTACTTC.

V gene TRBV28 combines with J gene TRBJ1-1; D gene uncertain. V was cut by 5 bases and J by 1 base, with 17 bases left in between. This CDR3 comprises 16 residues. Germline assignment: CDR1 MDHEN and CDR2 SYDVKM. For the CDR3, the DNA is TGTGCCAGCAGTGGGCCCTCGAAGCGGGGGAACACTGAAGCTTTCTTT. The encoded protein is CASSGPSKRGNTEAFF.

CDR3 nucleotides: TGTGCCAGTAGTATAGTAAAAGGGCAGGGGCCCTACGAGCAGTACTTC. Its protein is CASSIVKGQGPYEQYF. The rearrangement joins TRBV19 to TRBJ2-7, with TRBD1 as a possible D gene (6 bases). The CDR3 contains 16 residues. Per the germline V gene, CDR1 is LNHDA and CDR2 is SQIVND (reference sequence). The V gene lost 1 base and the J gene lost 2 bases, with 15 bases spanning the gap.

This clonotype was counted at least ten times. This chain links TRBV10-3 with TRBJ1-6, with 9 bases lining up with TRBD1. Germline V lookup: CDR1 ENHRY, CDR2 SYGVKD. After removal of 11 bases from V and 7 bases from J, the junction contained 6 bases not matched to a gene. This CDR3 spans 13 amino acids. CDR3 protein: CASTGQGNSPLHF. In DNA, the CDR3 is TGTGCCTCTACGGGACAGGGCAATTCACCCCTCCACTTT.

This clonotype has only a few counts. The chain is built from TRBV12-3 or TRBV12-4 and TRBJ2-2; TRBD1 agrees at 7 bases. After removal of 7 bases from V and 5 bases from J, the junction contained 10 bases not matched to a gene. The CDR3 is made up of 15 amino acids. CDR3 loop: CASTLTGIRTGELFF. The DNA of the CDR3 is TGTGCCAGCACCTTGACAGGGATACGAACCGGGGAGCTGTTTTTT.

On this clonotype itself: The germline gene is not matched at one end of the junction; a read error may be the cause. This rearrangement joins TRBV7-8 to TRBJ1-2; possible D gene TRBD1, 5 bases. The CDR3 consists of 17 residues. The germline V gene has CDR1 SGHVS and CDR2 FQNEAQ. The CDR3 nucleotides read TGCGCCAGCAGCCGACCCCTAGGAGACAGAGGACCGTTTGGCTACACCTTC. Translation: CASSRPLGDRGPFGYTF.

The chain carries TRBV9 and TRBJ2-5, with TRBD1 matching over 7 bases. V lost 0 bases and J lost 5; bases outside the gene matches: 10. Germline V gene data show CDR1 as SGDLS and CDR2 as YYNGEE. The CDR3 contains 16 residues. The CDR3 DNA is TGTGCCAGCAGCGTAGGTATACAGGGGCCGGAGGAGACCCAGTACTTC. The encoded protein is CASSVGIQGPEETQYF.

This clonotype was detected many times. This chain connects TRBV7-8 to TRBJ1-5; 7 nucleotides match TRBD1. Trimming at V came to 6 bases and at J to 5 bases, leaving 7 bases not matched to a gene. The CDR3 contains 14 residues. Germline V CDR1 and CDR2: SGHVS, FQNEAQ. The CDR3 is CASRRSGGDQPQHF. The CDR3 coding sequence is TGTGCCAGCAGGCGGTCAGGGGGGGATCAGCCCCAGCATTTT.

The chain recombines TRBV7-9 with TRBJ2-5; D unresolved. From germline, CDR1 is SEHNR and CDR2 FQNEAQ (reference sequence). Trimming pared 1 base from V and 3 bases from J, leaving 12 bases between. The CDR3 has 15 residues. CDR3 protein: CASSLGGYSEETQYF. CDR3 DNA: TGTGCCAGCAGCTTAGGGGGATACAGCGAAGAGACCCAGTACTTC.

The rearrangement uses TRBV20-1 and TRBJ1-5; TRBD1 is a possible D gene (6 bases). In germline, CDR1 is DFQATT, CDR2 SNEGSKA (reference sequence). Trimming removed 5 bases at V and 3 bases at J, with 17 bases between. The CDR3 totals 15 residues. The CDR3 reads CSAGQNRDFNQPQHF. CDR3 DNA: TGCAGTGCTGGCCAGAACAGGGATTTCAATCAGCCCCAGCATTTT.

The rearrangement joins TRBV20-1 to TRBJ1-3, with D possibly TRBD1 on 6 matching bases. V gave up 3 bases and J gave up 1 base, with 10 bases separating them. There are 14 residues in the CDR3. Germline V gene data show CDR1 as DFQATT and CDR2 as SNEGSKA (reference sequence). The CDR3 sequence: CSASEGGSGNTIYF. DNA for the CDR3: TGCAGTGCTAGTGAGGGGGGTTCTGGAAACACCATATATTTT.

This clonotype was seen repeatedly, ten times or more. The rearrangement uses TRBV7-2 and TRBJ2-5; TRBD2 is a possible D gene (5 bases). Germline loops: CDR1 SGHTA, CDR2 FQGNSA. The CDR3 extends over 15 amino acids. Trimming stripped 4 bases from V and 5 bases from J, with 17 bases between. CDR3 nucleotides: TGTGCCAGCAGCTCCGGCCACCCCCGAGGGGAGACCCAGTACTTC. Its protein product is CASSSGHPRGETQYF.

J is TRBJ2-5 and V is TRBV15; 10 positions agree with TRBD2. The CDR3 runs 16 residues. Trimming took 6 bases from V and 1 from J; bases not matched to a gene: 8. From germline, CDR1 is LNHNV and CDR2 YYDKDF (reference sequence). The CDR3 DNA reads TGTGCCACCAGTCCCGCTCTAGCGGGGGCCCAAGAGACCCAGTACTTC. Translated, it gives CATSPALAGAQETQYF.

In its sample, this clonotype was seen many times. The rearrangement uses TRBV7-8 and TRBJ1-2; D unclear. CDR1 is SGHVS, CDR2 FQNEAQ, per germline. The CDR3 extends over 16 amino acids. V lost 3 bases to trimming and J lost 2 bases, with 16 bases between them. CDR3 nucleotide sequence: TGTGCCAGCAGCTTGGGCAGTCCCTCCGGAAACTATGGCTACACCTTC. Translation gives CASSLGSPSGNYGYTF.

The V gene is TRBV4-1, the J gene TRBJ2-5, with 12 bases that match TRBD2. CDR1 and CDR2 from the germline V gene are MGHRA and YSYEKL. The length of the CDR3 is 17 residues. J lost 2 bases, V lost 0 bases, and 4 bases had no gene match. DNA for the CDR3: TGCGCCAGCAGCCAAGACGGACTAGCGGGGACACAAGAGACCCAGTACTTC. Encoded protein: CASSQDGLAGTQETQYF.

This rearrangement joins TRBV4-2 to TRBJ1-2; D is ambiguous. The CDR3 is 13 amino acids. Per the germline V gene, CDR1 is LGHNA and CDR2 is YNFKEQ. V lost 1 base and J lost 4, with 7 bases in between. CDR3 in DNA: TGTGCCAGCAGCCAAGGACATGGCTATGGCTACACCTTC. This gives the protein CASSQGHGYGYTF.

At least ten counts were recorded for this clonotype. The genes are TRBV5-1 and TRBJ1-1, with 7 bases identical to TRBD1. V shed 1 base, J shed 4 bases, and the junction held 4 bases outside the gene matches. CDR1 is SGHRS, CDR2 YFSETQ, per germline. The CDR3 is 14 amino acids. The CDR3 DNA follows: TGCGCCAGCAGCTTGCGCGACAGGGTCACTGAAGCTTTCTTT. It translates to CASSLRDRVTEAFF.

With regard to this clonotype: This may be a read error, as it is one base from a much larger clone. CDR3 protein: CASSGTEGTTEAFF. The CDR3, as DNA: TGTGCCAGCAGCGGGACAGAGGGCACAACTGAAGCTTTCTTT. The chain links TRBV9 to TRBJ1-1; a possible D gene is TRBD1 (6 bases). This CDR3 is 14 amino acids long. V was trimmed by 3 bases and J by 5 bases, leaving 14 bases between them. Germline V gene lookup returns CDR1 SGDLS and CDR2 YYNGEE.

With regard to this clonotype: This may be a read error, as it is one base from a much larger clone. For the CDR3, the DNA is TGCAGTGCTCTTAGCGGGACAGGCCACGAGCAGTACTTC. Its translation is CSALSGTGHEQYF. V and J are TRBV20-1 and TRBJ2-7; D is tentatively TRBD1 or TRBD2 (8 bases each). This CDR3 contains 13 residues. V was clipped by 5 bases and J by 5 bases, with 16 bases between them. Germline assignment: CDR1 DFQATT and CDR2 SNEGSKA (reference sequence).

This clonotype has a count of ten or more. DNA of the CDR3: TGCAGCGTTGACCAGGGGTTGGGTGTGGCTTTCTTT. Translation: CSVDQGLGVAFF. The genes are TRBV29-1 and TRBJ1-1; D might be TRBD1 (6 bases). Trimming stripped 3 bases from V and 11 bases from J, with 16 bases between. Germline CDR1 reads SQVTM; CDR2 reads ANQGSEA. The CDR3 is 12 amino acids.

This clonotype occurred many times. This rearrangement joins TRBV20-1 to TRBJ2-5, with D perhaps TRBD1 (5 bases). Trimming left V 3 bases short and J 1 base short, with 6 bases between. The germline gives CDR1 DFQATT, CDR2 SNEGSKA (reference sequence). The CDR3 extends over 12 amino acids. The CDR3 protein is CSASDSQETQYF. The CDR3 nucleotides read TGCAGTGCTAGTGACAGCCAAGAGACCCAGTACTTC.

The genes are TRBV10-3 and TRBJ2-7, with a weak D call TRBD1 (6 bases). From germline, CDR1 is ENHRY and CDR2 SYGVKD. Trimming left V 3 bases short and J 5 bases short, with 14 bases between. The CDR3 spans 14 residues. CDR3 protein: CAISEGGRRNEQYF. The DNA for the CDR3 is TGTGCCATCAGTGAAGGGGGTAGGCGCAACGAGCAGTACTTC.

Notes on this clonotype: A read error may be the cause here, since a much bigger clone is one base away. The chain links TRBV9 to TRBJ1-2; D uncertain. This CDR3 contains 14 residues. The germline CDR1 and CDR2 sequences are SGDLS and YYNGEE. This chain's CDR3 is CASSVTNGYYGHTF. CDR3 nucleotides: TGTGCCAGCAGCGTAACTAACGGATACTATGGCCACACCTTC.

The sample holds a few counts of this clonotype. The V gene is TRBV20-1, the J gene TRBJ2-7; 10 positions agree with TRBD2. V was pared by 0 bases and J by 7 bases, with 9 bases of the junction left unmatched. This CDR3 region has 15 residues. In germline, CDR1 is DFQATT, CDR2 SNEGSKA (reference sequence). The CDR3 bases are TGCAGTGCTAGAGATGGGCTAGCGGGAGAGAGGGAGCAGTACTTC. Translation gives CSARDGLAGEREQYF.